This T cell receptor (beta chain) appears in the sequencing data of a study of shared clonotypes between healthy human individuals (dated by TCRdb to 2020 to 2022). For the study in its entirety: A few men and two women, aged 18 to 49 years, made up the cohort. Between about 0.8 and 8.9 billion PBMCs per donor were obtained by leukapheresis. For each donor, three plates each were used for CD4 naive and CD4 memory, two plates were used for CD8 naive, and one plate was used for CD8 memory. The study deeply sequenced blood TCR repertoires of about 5 healthy adults to estimate repertoire size and the extent of clonotype sharing between individuals. To increase sequencing depth and limit assay-specific biases, TCR repertoire library preparation and sequencing were carried out by different laboratories using diverse techniques.

The CDR3 spans 19 residues, from the cysteine through the phenylalanine. The retained sequence is limited to the CDR3, 57 bases, with the frame set at the first base. The junction shows trimming of 3 bases on V and 2 bases on J, and the gene matches do not reach 18 bases of it. Looking up the germline V gene yields CDR1 MDHEN and CDR2 SYDVKM. CD8 naive samples consisted of CD45RO-negative cells that were positively selected for CCR7, yielding a CD45RA+CCR7+ population without TemRA cells. The donors were healthy, HIV-negative adults who had no recently reported acute infections or vaccinations. Only Caucasian adults living in Nashville, Tennessee, USA were represented among the donors. Blood was obtained by leukapheresis, after which PBMCs were separated by Ficoll-Histopaque density gradient centrifugation and cryopreserved in liquid nitrogen vapor phase. Purity and quantity of every magnetically sorted T cell population were checked by analytical flow cytometry. Each sorted fraction had its genomic DNA isolated and then quantified by UV absorbance on a Nanodrop 2000c.

The investigation overall reported the following: Sampling was limited to blood, and TCR repertoires in tissue likely differ from TCR repertoires in blood. The genetic and exposure-history diversity represented was limited by the small number of donors. Clonotypes shared by all four sorted-subset donors showed higher generation probabilities than non-shared clonotypes. Pairwise subsampling led to the expectation that sequencing depth would affect the degree of clonotype sharing among donors. Naive subsets generally had larger estimated clonotype richness than memory subsets. Incomplete sequencing was indicated by rarefaction of sorted-subset datasets, despite the large sequencing depth. Sharing across several donors was observed for around 4.8% of naive CD4, 3% to 4% of naive CD8, over 2% of memory CD4, and around 0.44% of memory CD8 clonotypes.

Using the deep immunoSEQ assay, multiplex PCR amplified TCR CDR3 regions from genomic DNA. Extracted genomic DNA from each cell subset was spread evenly across all wells of several immunoSEQ 96-well plates, with each plate serving as a replicate. For sorted subsets, around 200 ng genomic DNA, equal to 30,000 to 35,000 T cell genomes, was loaded into each replicate PCR. The purified libraries were quantified using a Qubit 3.0 fluorometer, sized with a Bioanalyzer 2100, and then quantified again using the KAPA Library Quantification kit. A separate single-read 150-cycle Illumina NextSeq 550 flow cell was used to sequence each immunoSEQ 96-well plate. In the paper's pipeline: Because the immunoSEQ output included only junctional sequences and no quality scores, the filtering could not be the same as the filtering used for full-length reads. Sequences were annotated with PyIR, a Python wrapper for IgBLAST v1.9, and V/J genes and CDR3 were assigned using IMGT germline references. Reads were removed for weak V/J assignments (E-value above 1e-6), missing CDR3, stop codons, out-of-frame junctions, or ambiguous translated residues. A V3J clonotype was defined by an identical inferred V gene, J gene, and CDR3 amino acid sequence. Percentage overlap between repertoires was computed as shared unique clonotypes divided by the size of the smaller repertoire. Richness of each repertoire was evaluated using RTK rarefaction, the Chao1 estimator, and Recon v2.1 estimates of unobserved clonotypes. For all TCRbeta clonotypes obtained by the gDNA method from a handful of donors, generation probabilities were computed with OLGA. TCRdb holds this immuneACCESS table with in-frame rearrangements only. Some clones are missing; in checked studies, unresolved V genes explain under half, and the rest has no known cause. The DNA gave D and trimming, while V, J and clone size come from that table. In all, the sample holds about 2.2 million clones, and roughly 95% of those were seen once. 1.5% to 2% of the sample is in the top ten clones.

On this clone: The target of this receptor is not known. No much larger clonotype is one base removed from it; base qualities were not supplied.

The receptor was derived from a man between 18 and 29 years old in good health. Some clones in this sample may be carry-over from other donors' samples. This sequence uses TRBV28 and TRBJ2-7; 8 of the junction bases match TRBD2. The sequenced sample consisted of naive CD8+ T cells from PBMCs. This sample's cell subset or site label indicates: CD45RA+CCR7+. The CDR3 protein: CASSFLPGRAIKAPYEQYF. The DNA is TGTGCCAGCAGTTTCCTTCCCGGGAGGGCCATTAAAGCCCCCTACGAGCAGTACTTC.